This record covers a single TCR beta chain. This clone was found a few times. It lacks a known antigen. No base quality values were provided; no much bigger clone lies one nucleotide off. The data originate from a study of cytomegalovirus exposure and HLA in healthy donors (dated by TCRdb to 2015 to 2018). With respect to the entire study: According to an earlier analysis of a few hundred of the donors, about 180 million T cells yielded 90 million to 130 million unique TCR beta sequences and 276 Gb of sequence data. To decide whether each TCR beta V gene segment behaved as functional or pseudogenic, an earlier analysis of several hundred of the donors relied on high-throughput TCR beta sequencing. To study patterns of TCR occurrence, a later analysis re-analyzed previously published TCR beta repertoires from 666 donors and added high-resolution HLA genotyping. The number of typed donors differed by locus: about 620-640 for A, B, C, DRB1 and DQB1; roughly 510 for DQA1; 606 for DPA1; and about 470 for DPB1. Of the approximately 400 genotyped donors, 81% fell in the genetic ancestry cluster associated with self-reported Caucasian donors. Besides the first cohort of around 670 subjects, a separate validation cohort made up of 120 different subjects was used. Because of strong linkage in the cohort, roughly five DR-DQ haplotypes were treated as single units for association and clustering. Every repertoire in the discovery cohort had been generated on one and the same sequencing platform. Among a few hundred genotyped donors of the cohort, an average of roughly 240,000 unique TCR beta nucleotide sequences were sequenced per donor, 15% to 20% of them non-productive. A later genetic analysis used genome-wide SNP genotypes for about 65% of the roughly 700 donors, treating that subset as a discovery cohort. Donor age, sex, ethnicity and CMV serostatus were collected together with the repertoire data. Using immunosequencing, the study profiled T cell repertoires from about 650 subjects and related those repertoires to cytomegalovirus serostatus. Class I and class II HLA loci were covered by the typing at four-digit resolution. The study combined high-throughput TCR immunosequencing, statistical association of individual TCRs with disease status, and machine learning to predict cytomegalovirus infection status. The later analysis used no new phenotypic data to find candidate immune exposures, relying instead on TCR beta sequences and their occurrence across donors. The study aimed to test whether cataloging public T cell receptors could reveal signatures of past pathogen exposure. An early release covering approximately 600 HLA-typed donors comprised approximately 300 gigabases of sequencing data and around 86 million unique TCR sequences.

The cohort was made up of about 610 healthy bone marrow donors. All cohort members were sampled while nominally healthy, although unrecorded immune exposures were likely present. The donor was CMV seronegative and was included in the group of under 450 seronegative cohort members. A peripheral blood sample was collected from each donor, and TCR beta sequencing was performed on peripheral blood mononuclear cells. Genomic DNA extraction from the blood cell samples was performed with the Qiagen DNeasy Blood Extraction Kit. Study-wide findings and limitations: The classifier was reported to diagnose cytomegalovirus status with high specificity and sensitivity in both the original cohort and the validation cohort. Compared with equally common non-associated chains, HLA-associated TCR beta chains in a later analysis were more clonally expanded and had lower generation probabilities. In the study, about 150 TCR beta chains were listed as associated with cytomegalovirus. Because HLA typing was unavailable for some donors at each locus, only the typed subset was used in association tests. Roughly uniform sequencing depth across donors was assumed in presence/absence analyses, although this assumption may not hold. In a later genetic analysis, fewer N-insertions in productive TCRs were reported among donors in an Asian-associated ancestry cluster than the roughly 640-donor mean. In this cohort, only TCR beta chains were sequenced, and detectable features were limited by the absence of alpha or paired-chain data. A later analysis associated around 16,000 TCR beta sequences with specific HLA alleles at a false discovery rate of 0.05. A group of highly shared sequence variants was considered likely to be a technical artifact of the sequencing pipeline. The authors suggested that the approach could potentially be generalized to other disease states and immunological phenotypes. A few of the identified cytomegalovirus-associated TCR beta chains were confirmed in vitro to be specific for cytomegalovirus antigens. Across donors, most TCR sequences were observed very rarely, whereas some public TCRs were present in many individuals. A further reported finding was that TCR beta sequences accurately predicted the HLA-A and HLA-B alleles for most subjects in the first cohort. Because counts were too low, about 15 rarely observed V segments, including chromosome 9 orphons, were left out of the earlier analysis of over 550 of the donors. In a later analysis, several top co-occurrence clusters were reported to appear linked to parvovirus B19, influenza, CMV and Epstein-Barr virus. In a later analysis, the rate of TCR association differed among HLA loci, with DRB1 alleles having the most associated TCRs and HLA-C alleles having the fewest. Correlated functional status among segregating V segments might reflect linkage disequilibrium, but an unknown experimental factor could not be ruled out. A later analysis found that most CMV-associated TCR beta chains appeared HLA-restricted, with HLA associations seemingly driven largely by CMV exposure. In an earlier analysis of 500 to 650 of the donors, most TCR beta V segments appeared in productive rearrangements about 87% or about 30% of the time, broadly matching IMGT annotations. V-gene and J-gene trimming of TCR beta chains was associated with a missense DCLRE1C variant in a later genetic analysis, and the association was replicated in an independent cohort. The only immune exposure information available for the cohort was CMV serostatus. When HLA alleles, especially DR and DQ, strongly co-occurred, attributing TCR associations to individual alleles was difficult.

The method was the immunoSEQ multiplex PCR assay. The multiplex PCR relied on a mix of 60 forward primers for TCR Vbeta segments and 13 reverse primers for TCR Jbeta segments. Amplification of the CDR3 region of rearranged TCR beta genes was performed with a multiplex PCR assay on genomic DNA. On the Illumina HiSeq System, the amplified TCR beta libraries were sequenced as 87-base-pair reads. Per the original workflow: In a later analysis, around 80 million unique TCR beta chains were counted across the 500 to 850 repertoires, and roughly 10 million of these chains were shared by at least two donors. Raw reads were error-corrected and collapsed into unique sequences with a nearest-neighbor algorithm that merged closely related sequences to remove PCR and sequencing errors. V, D and J gene segments were assigned by aligning CDR3 sequences to IMGT reference sequences. Each retained sequence needed at least a six-nucleotide match to both a V gene segment and a J gene segment. A rearrangement was called productive if the CDR3 had no stop codons and remained in frame with V and J, and every other rearrangement was called non-productive. Following IMGT convention, CDR3 was defined as the stretch from the second conserved V-encoded cysteine to the conserved J-encoded phenylalanine. The earlier analysis of about 500 of the donors excluded sequences that lacked an unambiguous match to a single V gene segment. In an earlier analysis of almost 600 of the donors, a V segment was called functional when productive rearrangements were above 56.7%, and segregating when the standard deviation between donors exceeded 5%. A statistical classification framework was developed to diagnose cytomegalovirus status using the catalog of TCR beta chain sequences. A later analysis assigned V and J genes by comparing TCR nucleotide sequences with IMGT/GENE-DB human TR gene sequences. The TCRdist pipeline was used in a later analysis to assign CDR3 sequences and most-parsimonious VDJ recombination scenarios. A later analysis defined each TCR beta chain by its CDR3 amino acid sequence plus V-gene family, and excluded reads lacking a unique V-gene family. As a way to deal with suspected cross-contamination and a sequencing artifact, a later analysis dropped 450 to 600 nucleotide sequences that were highly shared and had low generation probability. In a later analysis, a clonal expansion index was calculated for each public chain from normalized within-repertoire ranks of inferred template counts. Generation probabilities in a later analysis came from a VDJ recombination model fitted to out-of-frame rearrangements, and those results were checked against IGoR. A later analysis scored TCR-TCR, TCR-HLA and TCR-CMV co-occurrence with hypergeometric tests, applying a repertoire-size bias correction to TCR pairs. A later analysis estimated false discovery rates by permuting HLA or CMV assignments 20 times. A later analysis grouped co-occurring TCRs with DBSCAN, adding TCRdist sequence similarity when clustering within HLA-allele-positive subsets. Co-occurrence clustering excluded repertoires with fewer than 30,000 or more than 120,000 public chains, plus five with anomalous nucleotide sharing. This immuneACCESS table, as held by TCRdb, lists in-frame sequences with V and J called but not all clones. Of the missing ones, under half trace to an unresolved V gene in checked studies; the others have no known cause. That table supplies the V and J calls and clone size; D and trimming were determined from the DNA. A total of 160,000 or so clones appear in this sample, approximately 80% of them only once. More than 0.4% of the sample is taken by the ten largest.

The receptor was derived from a woman between 45 and 60 years old in good health and CMV-seronegative. The source material was PBMCs.

The CDR3 here reads CASRGSPRATNEKLFF. The DNA reads as follows: TGTGCCAGCAGGGGCAGTCCCAGGGCAACTAATGAAAAACTGTTTTTT. The chain was built from TRBV2 and TRBJ1-4; the D gene is perhaps TRBD1, on 5 matching bases. Trimming at the junction amounts to 6 bases on V and 0 bases on J, and the germline ends lie 14 bases apart. CDR1 and CDR2 were assigned from the germline V gene as SNHLY and FYNNEI. From the cysteine through the phenylalanine, the CDR3 covers 16 amino acids. The sequence is cut down to CDR3 DNA, 48 bases in frame from base 1.